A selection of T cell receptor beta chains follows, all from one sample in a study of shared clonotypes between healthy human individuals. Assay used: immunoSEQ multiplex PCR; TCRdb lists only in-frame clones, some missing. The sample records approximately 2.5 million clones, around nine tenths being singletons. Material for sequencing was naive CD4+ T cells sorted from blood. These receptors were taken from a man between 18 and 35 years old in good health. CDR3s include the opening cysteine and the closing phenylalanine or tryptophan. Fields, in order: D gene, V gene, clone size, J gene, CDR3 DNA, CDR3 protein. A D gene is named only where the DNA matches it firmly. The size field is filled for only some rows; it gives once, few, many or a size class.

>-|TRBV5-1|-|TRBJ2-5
TGCGCCAGCAGCCTGGTGGGGGATCTGGGGGAAGAGACCCAGTACTTC
CASSLVGDLGEETQYF
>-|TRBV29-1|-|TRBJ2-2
TGCAGCGTTGAAGATGGGCAGGGAAACAGGGAGCTGTTTTTT
CSVEDGQGNRELFF
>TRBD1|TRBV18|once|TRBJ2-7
TGTGCCAGCTCCCATGGACAGGTGGACTCCTACGAGCAGTACTTC
CASSHGQVDSYEQYF
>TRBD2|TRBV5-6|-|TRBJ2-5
TGTGCCAGCAGCTTGGGGGTAGGGGCGGGAGGAGAGACCCAGTACTTC
CASSLGVGAGGETQYF
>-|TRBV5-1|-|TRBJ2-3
TGCGCCAGCAGCCCCGGCAGGGGAGGACCCGATACGCAGTATTTT
CASSPGRGGPDTQYF
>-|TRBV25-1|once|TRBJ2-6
TGTGCCAGCAGTGACACATTCTCTGGGGCCAACGTCCTGACTTTC
CASSDTFSGANVLTF
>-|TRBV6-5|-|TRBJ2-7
TGTGCCAGCAAGGGGGGATACGAGCAGTACTTC
CASKGGYEQYF
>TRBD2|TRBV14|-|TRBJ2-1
TGTGCCAGCAGCCAACTACTAGCGGGAGCCAATGAGCAGTTCTTC
CASSQLLAGANEQFF
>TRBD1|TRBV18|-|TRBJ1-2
TGTGCCAGCTCACCCGGACAGGGTGGTTCCTATGGCTACACCTTC
CASSPGQGGSYGYTF
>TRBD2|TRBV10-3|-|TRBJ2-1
TGTGCCACCGGAGGGGGGCGGGAGGGATACAATGAGCAGTTCTTC
CATGGGREGYNEQFF
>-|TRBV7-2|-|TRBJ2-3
TGTGCCAGCAGCTTACAGGGACCAGATACGCAGTATTTT
CASSLQGPDTQYF
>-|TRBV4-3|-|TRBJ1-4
TGCGCCAGCAGCCTCGGACCCTTCACAGCTAATGAAAAACTGTTTTTT
CASSLGPFTANEKLFF
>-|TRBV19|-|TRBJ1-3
TGTGCCAGTAGTATGGTTGGAAACACCATATATTTT
CASSMVGNTIYF
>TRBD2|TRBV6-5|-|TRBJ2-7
TGTGCCAGCAGTCGTAGCGGGAGGGGTAACTACGAGCAGTACTTC
CASSRSGRGNYEQYF
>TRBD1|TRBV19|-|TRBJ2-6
TGTGCCAGTAGCGGACAGGGGCCTGGGGCCAACGTCCTGACTTTC
CASSGQGPGANVLTF
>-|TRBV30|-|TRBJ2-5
TGTGCCTCCAGACGGGTTAGGGAGACCCAGTACTTC
CASRRVRETQYF
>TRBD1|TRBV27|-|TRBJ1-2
TGTGCCAGCAGTCGTATTAAGGGGGGGACAGGGACCTATGGCTACACCTTC
CASSRIKGGTGTYGYTF
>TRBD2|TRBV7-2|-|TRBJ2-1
TGTGCCAGCAGCCCCTTTAGCGGGGGGGACAATGAGCAGTTCTTC
CASSPFSGGDNEQFF
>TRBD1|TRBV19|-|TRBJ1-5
TGTGCCAGTAGGGCACAGGGGATAGGCAATCAGCCCCAGCATTTT
CASRAQGIGNQPQHF
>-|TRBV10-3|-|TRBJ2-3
TGTGCCATCAGTGAGGGGCACACAGATACGCAGTATTTT
CAISEGHTDTQYF
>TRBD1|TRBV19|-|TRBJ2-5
TGTGCCAGTAGGGCAACAGGGGTTGAGACCCAGTACTTC
CASRATGVETQYF
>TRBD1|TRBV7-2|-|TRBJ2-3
TGTGCCAGCACCCTGGGGGACAGTAGCACAGATACGCAGTATTTT
CASTLGDSSTDTQYF
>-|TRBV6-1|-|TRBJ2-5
TGTGCCAGCACTCTTACAGGGTTTAAAGAGACCCAGTACTTC
CASTLTGFKETQYF
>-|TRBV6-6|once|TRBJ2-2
TGTGCCAGCAGGACCAGTACCGGGGAGCTGTTTTTT
CASRTSTGELFF
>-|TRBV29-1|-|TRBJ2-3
TGCAGCGTGGGGGTCGGAAGCACAGATACGCAGTATTTT
CSVGVGSTDTQYF
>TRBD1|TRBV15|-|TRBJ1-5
TGTGCCACCAGCAGAGGATATATGGGACAGGGAGATAATCCCCAGCATTTT
CATSRGYMGQGDNPQHF
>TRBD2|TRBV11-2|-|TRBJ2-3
TGTGCCAGCAGCTTAATCGGTACTAGCGGCACAGATACGCAGTATTTT
CASSLIGTSGTDTQYF
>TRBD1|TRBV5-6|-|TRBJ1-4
TGTGCCAGCAGCCCGCGACAGGGGAGGTCGAATGAAAAACTGTTTTTT
CASSPRQGRSNEKLFF
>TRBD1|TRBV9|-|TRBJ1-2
TGTGCCAGCAGCGCGTCAGGGGGCTTGAAGACTGGCTACACCTTC
CASSASGGLKTGYTF
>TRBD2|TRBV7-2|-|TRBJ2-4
TGTGCCAGCAGCCCACCCTCCGGAGGGACTAGCGGGAGGGCCGAGTACTTC
CASSPPSGGTSGRAEYF
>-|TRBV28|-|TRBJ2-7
TGTGCCAGCAGTTCCCGACAGGAAGCCTACGAGCAGTACTTC
CASSSRQEAYEQYF
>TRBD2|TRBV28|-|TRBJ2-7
TGTGCCAGCAGTTTCGGACTAGCGGTCGAGCAGTACTTC
CASSFGLAVEQYF
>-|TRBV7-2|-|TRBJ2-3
TGTGCCAGCAGCCCCCGGGGTAGCGGTCGAGATACGCAGTATTTT
CASSPRGSGRDTQYF
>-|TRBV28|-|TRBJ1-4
TGTGCCAGCGGGCCGGGGGGGAACTTTGAAAAACTGTTTTTT
CASGPGGNFEKLFF
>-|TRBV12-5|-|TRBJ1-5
TGTGCTAGTGGTTTGGGGCAGTATTTCAATCAGCCCCAGCATTTT
CASGLGQYFNQPQHF
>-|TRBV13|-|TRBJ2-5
TGTGCCAGCAGCCACCGACTAACCCATTACCAAGAGACCCAGTACTTC
CASSHRLTHYQETQYF
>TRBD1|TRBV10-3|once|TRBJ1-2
TGTGCCACAAGGACAGGGTATGGCTACACCTTC
CATRTGYGYTF
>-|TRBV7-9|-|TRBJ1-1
TGTGCCAGCAGCGAACTCGATTTACTGAACACTGAAGCTTTCTTT
CASSELDLLNTEAFF
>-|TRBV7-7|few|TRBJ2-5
TGTGCTAGCAGCCGCGAGGGTGATCGAGAGACCCAGTACTTC
CASSREGDRETQYF
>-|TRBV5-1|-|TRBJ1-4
TGCGCCAGCAGCCCCGGTCCCAATGTAATAGATGAAAAACTGTTTTTT
CASSPGPNVIDEKLFF
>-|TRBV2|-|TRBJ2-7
TGTGCCAGCAGCGCCCACAACGAGCAGTACTTC
CASSAHNEQYF
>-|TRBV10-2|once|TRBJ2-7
TGCGCCAGCAGTGAACATCCCTACGAGCAGTACTTC
CASSEHPYEQYF
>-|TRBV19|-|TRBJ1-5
TGTGCCAGTACCAGAGGCGTGAATAGCAATCAGCCCCAGCATTTT
CASTRGVNSNQPQHF
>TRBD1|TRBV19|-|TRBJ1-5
TGTGCCAGTAGGGACCGGGACAGGGGTTTTCGGAATCAGCCCCAGCATTTT
CASRDRDRGFRNQPQHF
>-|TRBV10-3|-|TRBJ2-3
TGTGCCATCAGTGAGTCGGGACTGATGAACACAGATACGCAGTATTTT
CAISESGLMNTDTQYF
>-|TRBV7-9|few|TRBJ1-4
TGTGCCAGCAGCTTAGGGGCAACTAATGAAAAACTGTTTTTT
CASSLGATNEKLFF
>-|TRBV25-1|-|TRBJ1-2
TGTGCCAGCAGTGAATTCTCTGCGGCTGGGGGCTACACCTTC
CASSEFSAAGGYTF
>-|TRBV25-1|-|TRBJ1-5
TGTGCCAGCAGTGAACCCGGGTTTAACCAGCCCCAGCATTTT
CASSEPGFNQPQHF
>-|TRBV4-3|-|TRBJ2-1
TGCGCCAGCAGTCACGACAGGTTAAATTACAATGAGCAGTTCTTC
CASSHDRLNYNEQFF
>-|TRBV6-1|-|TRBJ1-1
TGTGCCAGCAGTGAGTTGGTGTTGAACACTGAAGCTTTCTTT
CASSELVLNTEAFF
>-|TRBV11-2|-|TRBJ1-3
TGTGCCAGCAGTCAACAGGGATTTGGAAACACCATATATTTT
CASSQQGFGNTIYF
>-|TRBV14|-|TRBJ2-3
TGTGCCAGCAATCACCAACCCACAGATACGCAGTATTTT
CASNHQPTDTQYF
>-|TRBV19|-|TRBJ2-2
TGTGCCAGTAGTATGGGAGGAGGGCCCATGGGGACCGGGGAGCTGTTTTTT
CASSMGGGPMGTGELFF